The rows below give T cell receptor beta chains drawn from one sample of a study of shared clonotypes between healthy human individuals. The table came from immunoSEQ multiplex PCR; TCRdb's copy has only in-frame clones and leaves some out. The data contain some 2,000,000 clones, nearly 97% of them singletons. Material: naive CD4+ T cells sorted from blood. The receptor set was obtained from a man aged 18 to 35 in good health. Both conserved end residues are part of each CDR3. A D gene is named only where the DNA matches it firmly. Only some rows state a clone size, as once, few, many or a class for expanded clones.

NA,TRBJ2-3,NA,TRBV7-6,TGTGCCAGCAGCACGACCGGGAATACGCAGTATTTT,CASSTTGNTQYF
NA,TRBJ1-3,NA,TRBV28,TGTGCCAGCATCCCAGGGCGGGAAAACACCATATATTTT,CASIPGRENTIYF
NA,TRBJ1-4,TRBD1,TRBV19,TGTGCCACTGAAGCCGCGGACAGGTACCGAGGTGAAAAACTGTTTTTT,CATEAADRYRGEKLFF
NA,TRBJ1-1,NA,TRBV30,TGTGCCTGGAGTGTCAGGGAGGGCACTGAAGCTTTCTTT,CAWSVREGTEAFF
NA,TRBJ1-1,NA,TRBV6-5,TGTGCCAGCAGTTCAAGTCCGGTGAGCACTGAAGCTTTCTTT,CASSSSPVSTEAFF
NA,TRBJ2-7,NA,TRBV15,TGTGCCACCAGCAGAGATGGGGCCTTCTACGAGCAGTACTTC,CATSRDGAFYEQYF
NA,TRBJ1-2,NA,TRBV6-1,TGTGCCAGCACCGAAATAATAGACAGGAGCTATGGCTACACCTTC,CASTEIIDRSYGYTF
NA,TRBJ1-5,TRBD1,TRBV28,TGTGCCAGCAGTTTTGGCAGGGGGCATCCCCAGCATTTT,CASSFGRGHPQHF
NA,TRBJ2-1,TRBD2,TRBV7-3,TGTGCCAGCAGCCCGAGTAGCGGGAGCTCCTACAATGAGCAGTTCTTC,CASSPSSGSSYNEQFF
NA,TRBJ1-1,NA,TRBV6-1,TGTGCCAGCAGTGAAGGGGGCAGGAACACTGAAGCTTTCTTT,CASSEGGRNTEAFF
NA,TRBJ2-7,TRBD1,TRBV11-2,TGTGCCAGCAGCGTAACGACAGGGGGCTTGTACGAGCAGTACTTC,CASSVTTGGLYEQYF
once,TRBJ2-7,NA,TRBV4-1,TGCGCCAGCAGCAAACAGGGATCTTCCTACGAGCAGTACTTC,CASSKQGSSYEQYF
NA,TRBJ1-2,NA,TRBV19,TGTGCCAGTAGTATTCGAGGGCAGGGGAACTATGGCTACACCTTC,CASSIRGQGNYGYTF
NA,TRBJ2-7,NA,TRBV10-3,TGTGCCATCAGTGGGGGAGGAAGATCCTACGAGCAGTACTTC,CAISGGGRSYEQYF
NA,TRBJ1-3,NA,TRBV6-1,TGTGCCAGCGCCCGGGAATCTGGAAACACCATATATTTT,CASARESGNTIYF
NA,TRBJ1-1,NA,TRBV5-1,TGCGCCAGCAGCTTGGTGGGGGCGCCAAACACTGAAGCTTTCTTT,CASSLVGAPNTEAFF
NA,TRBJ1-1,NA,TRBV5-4,TGTGCCAGCAGCCCCCAGACAGGGAACACTGAAGCTTTCTTT,CASSPQTGNTEAFF
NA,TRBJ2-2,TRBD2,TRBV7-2,TGTGCCAGCAGCTTAATGGGACTAGCGGGGCCCGGGGAGCTGTTTTTT,CASSLMGLAGPGELFF
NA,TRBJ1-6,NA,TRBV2,TGTGCCAGCACGACTACACTGGGGGGACCCCCTAATAATTCACCCCTCCACTTT,CASTTTLGGPPNNSPLHF
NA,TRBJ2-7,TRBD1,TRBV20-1,TGCCAAGGACAGGGACTGTACGAGCAGTACTTC,CQGQGLYEQYF
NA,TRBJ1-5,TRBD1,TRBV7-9,TGTGCCAGCAGTGACAGGGGCTCTAGCAATCAGCCCCAGCATTTT,CASSDRGSSNQPQHF
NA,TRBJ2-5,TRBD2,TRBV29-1,TGCAGCGTGGCCACCACTAGCGGGCTCCAAGAGACCCAGTACTTC,CSVATTSGLQETQYF
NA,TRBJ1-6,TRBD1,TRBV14,TGTGCCAGCAGCCAAATGACAGGGGGCCATTCACCCCTCCACTTT,CASSQMTGGHSPLHF
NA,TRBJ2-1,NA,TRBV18,TGTGCCAGCTCACCAAATACAGGGAGCGGGTTCTTC,CASSPNTGSGFF
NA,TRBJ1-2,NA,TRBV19,TGTGCCAGTAGTCGCAGGGAGTCTGGTGGCTACACCTTC,CASSRRESGGYTF
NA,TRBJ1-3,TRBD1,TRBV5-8,TGTGCCAGCAGCGCGTACAGGGGCTCTGGAAACACCATATATTTT,CASSAYRGSGNTIYF
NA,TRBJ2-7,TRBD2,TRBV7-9,TGTGCCAGCAGCCCTAGCGGGAGGGCCTACGAGCAGTACTTC,CASSPSGRAYEQYF
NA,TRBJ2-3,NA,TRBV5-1,TGCGCCAGCAGCTCCGCGGGCACAGATACGCAGTATTTT,CASSSAGTDTQYF
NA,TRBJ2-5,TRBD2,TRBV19,TGTGCCAGTAGTATAAACGGGGGGAAAGGTCGAGAGACCCAGTACTTC,CASSINGGKGRETQYF
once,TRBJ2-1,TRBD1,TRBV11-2,TGTGCCAGCAGCCGACAGGGGGGTGGCTACAATGAGCAGTTCTTC,CASSRQGGGYNEQFF
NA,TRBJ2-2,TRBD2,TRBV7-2,TGTGCCAGCAGCTGGACTAGCGGGACCTTGAACACCGGGGAGCTGTTTTTT,CASSWTSGTLNTGELFF
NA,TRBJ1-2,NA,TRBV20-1,TGCAGTGCTAGAGGTCTCTATGGCTACACCTTC,CSARGLYGYTF
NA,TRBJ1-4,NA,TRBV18,TGTGCCAGCTCACCACCTGGATTAATTGGGGAAGGAGGTGAAAAACTGTTTTTT,CASSPPGLIGEGGEKLFF
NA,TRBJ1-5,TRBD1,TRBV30,TGTGCCTGGAGGGGAACAGGGGGATCTTATAGCAATCAGCCCCAGCATTTT,CAWRGTGGSYSNQPQHF
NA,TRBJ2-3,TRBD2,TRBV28,TGTGCCAGCAGCCCAATAGCGGGGGGCCTATCAGACACCACAGATACGCAGTATTTT,CASSPIAGGLSDTTDTQYF
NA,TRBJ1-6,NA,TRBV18,TGTGCCAGCTCACCTCAAACTCAGAGGGCTGCACCCCTCCACTTT,CASSPQTQRAAPLHF
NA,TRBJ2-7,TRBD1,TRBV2,TGTGCCAGCAGTGAGGGGACAGGGGTCGCCTACGAGCAGTACTTC,CASSEGTGVAYEQYF
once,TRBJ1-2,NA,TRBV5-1,TGCGCCAGCAGCCAAATGGGGGAAGCTAACTATGGCTACACCTTC,CASSQMGEANYGYTF
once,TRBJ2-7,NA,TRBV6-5,TGTGCCAGCATGACGGTTCCGTCCTACGAGCAGTACTTC,CASMTVPSYEQYF
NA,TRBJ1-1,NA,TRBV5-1,TGCGCCAGCAGCTCTACCGGGGGCACTGAAGCTTTCTTT,CASSSTGGTEAFF
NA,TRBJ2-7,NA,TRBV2,TGTGCCAGCAGTGGGAAGGACGGCTACGAGCAGTACTTC,CASSGKDGYEQYF
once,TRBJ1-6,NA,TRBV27,TGTGCCAGCAGTTTATGGGGCTTGAATAATTCACCCCTCCACTTT,CASSLWGLNNSPLHF
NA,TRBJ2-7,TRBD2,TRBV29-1,TGCAGCGTAGAGAAGGCTAGCGGGTGGAGTGCCTACGAGCAGTACTTC,CSVEKASGWSAYEQYF
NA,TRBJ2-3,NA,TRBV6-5,TGTGCCAGCAGTTACGATGTAGGCACAGATACGCAGTATTTT,CASSYDVGTDTQYF
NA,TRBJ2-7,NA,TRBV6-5,TGTGCCACCATCGGACAGTCCTACGAGCAGTACTTC,CATIGQSYEQYF
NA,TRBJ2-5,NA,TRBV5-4,TGTGCCAGCAGCTTGACGGCGGGACGGCAAGAGACCCAGTACTTC,CASSLTAGRQETQYF
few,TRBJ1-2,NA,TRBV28,TGTGCCAGCGAGGTTGACTATGGCTACACCTTC,CASEVDYGYTF
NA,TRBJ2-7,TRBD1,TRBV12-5,TGTGCTAGTGGTACGGGACAGTCAAGCTCCTACGAGCAGTACTTC,CASGTGQSSSYEQYF
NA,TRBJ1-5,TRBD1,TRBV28,TGTGCCAGCAGTTTGGGATATGGTGGGACAGAGAATCAGCCCCAGCATTTT,CASSLGYGGTENQPQHF
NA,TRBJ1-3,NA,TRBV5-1,TGCGCCAGCAGCTCGGACAACTCTGGAAACACCATATATTTT,CASSSDNSGNTIYF
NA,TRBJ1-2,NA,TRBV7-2,TGTGCCAGCAGCTTTGGAGAGGGCTACACCTTC,CASSFGEGYTF
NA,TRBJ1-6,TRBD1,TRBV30,TGCGCCTGGAGTGGGACAGCTTATAATTCACCCCTCCACTTT,CAWSGTAYNSPLHF
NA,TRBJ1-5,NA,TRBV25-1,TGTGCCAGCAGTGAGGGTAATCAGCCCCAGCATTTT,CASSEGNQPQHF
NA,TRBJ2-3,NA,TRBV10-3,TGTGCCATCGGAAGCGGGAGCACAGATACGCAGTATTTT,CAIGSGSTDTQYF